Presented here are 14 T cell receptor beta chains from one specimen sequenced in a study of blood T cell repertoires in COVID-19. Assay: immunoSEQ multiplex PCR; the TCRdb copy retains only in-frame clones and omits some. In the table there are 300,000 to 500,000 clones, 88% of which are singletons. Material: PBMCs or T cells enriched from blood (not recorded which). The receptors were sampled from a woman aged 40 to 50 with acute COVID-19.

The chain recombines TRBV11-2 with TRBJ2-7; D is possibly TRBD1 (5 bases). CDR3 length: 18 residues. CDR1 is SGHAT, CDR2 FQNNGV, per germline. V was cut by 5 bases and J by 3 bases, with 26 bases left in between. The DNA of the CDR3 is TGTGCCAGCAGCACCTACCTCTTTGAGGACACCGAAAACTACGAGCAGTACTTC. Translated: CASSTYLFEDTENYEQYF.

CDR3 nucleotide sequence: TGCGCCAGCAGCGCCCGAGGGACTAGCGGGGGCCTTAGGTACCAAGAGACCCAGTACTTC. Protein product: CASSARGTSGGLRYQETQYF. The V and J genes are TRBV5-1 and TRBJ2-5; TRBD2 matches 14 bases. Germline V gene sequence: CDR1 SGHRS, CDR2 YFSETQ. Trimming at V came to 4 bases and at J to 0 bases, leaving 14 bases not matched to a gene. The length of the CDR3 is 20 residues.

J is TRBJ1-2 and V is TRBV18; 10 nucleotides align to TRBD1. This CDR3 is 17 amino acids long. Germline CDR1 is KGHSH and CDR2 is LQKENI. Trimming at V came to 4 bases and at J to 3 bases, leaving 11 bases not matched to a gene. Written as DNA, the CDR3 is TGTGCCAGCTCACTGGGACAGGGGATCGGTTCGGACTATGGCTACACCTTC. This codes for CASSLGQGIGSDYGYTF.

The J gene is TRBJ2-2, the V gene TRBV6-4; 7 bases are shared with TRBD1. In germline, CDR1 is MRHNA, CDR2 SNTAGT. V was pared by 8 bases and J by 2 bases, with 2 bases of the junction left unmatched. The CDR3 is 13 residues long. The CDR3 DNA reads TGTGCCAGCCGACAGGGAAACACCGGGGAGCTGTTTTTT. Its protein product is CASRQGNTGELFF.

The chain combines TRBV7-2 with TRBJ2-1, with TRBD2 matching over 7 bases. Germline loops: CDR1 SGHTA, CDR2 FQGNSA. After removal of 5 bases from V and 4 bases from J, the junction contained 8 bases not matched to a gene. The CDR3 has 15 amino acids. CDR3 loop: CASSPWWRGYNEQFF. CDR3 in DNA: TGTGCCAGCAGCCCGTGGTGGCGGGGGTACAATGAGCAGTTCTTC.

V usage is TRBV11-2 and J usage is TRBJ2-1, with 10 bases identical to TRBD2. This CDR3 comprises 19 residues. Losses at the gene ends were 5 bases for V and 0 bases for J; bases not matched to a gene: 13. Looked up from germline, CDR1 is SGHAT and CDR2 is FQNNGV. The CDR3 reads CASSPLGGSGGYSYNEQFF. As DNA, the CDR3 is TGTGCCAGCAGCCCCCTCGGGGGTAGCGGGGGGTACTCCTACAATGAGCAGTTCTTC. The entire variable domain, with the rest obtained from reference TRBV11-2 and TRBJ2-1, is as follows: EAGVAQSPRYKIIEKRQSVAFWCNPISGHATLYWYQQILGQGPKLLIQFQNNGVVDDSQLPKDRFSAERLKGVDSTLKIQPAKLEDSAVYLCASSPLGGSGGYSYNEQFFGPGTRLTVL.

The chain has TRBV29-1 and TRBJ2-7; 9 bases map to TRBD1. The trim removed 7 bases at V and 6 bases at J, leaving 7 bases unmatched. Germline V gene data show CDR1 as SQVTM and CDR2 as ANQGSEA. The CDR3 loop spans 12 amino acids. The CDR3 here is CSGTGEAREQYF. DNA for the CDR3: TGCAGCGGGACAGGGGAGGCCCGCGAGCAGTACTTC.

This chain joins TRBV2 and TRBJ2-1; 10 nucleotides match TRBD2. The CDR3 runs to 15 residues. The V and J ends lost 3 bases and 10 bases, in that order; junction bases with no gene match: 9. CDR1 and CDR2 (germline): SNHLY, FYNNEI. The CDR3: CASSDRSGGAREQFF. The CDR3 DNA sequence: TGTGCCAGCAGTGATCGAAGCGGGGGGGCTCGGGAGCAGTTCTTC.

The J gene is TRBJ1-1, the V gene TRBV2, with D perhaps matching TRBD1 (5 bases). Per germline, CDR1 SNHLY and CDR2 FYNNEI. The CDR3 has 15 amino acids. Trimming cost V 7 bases and J 4 bases, with 19 bases left between them. The DNA of the CDR3 is TGTGCCAGCAACCCCGAACAGGTACGTGGCACTGAAGCTTTCTTT. Its translation: CASNPEQVRGTEAFF.

The chain combines TRBV29-1 with TRBJ2-7, with 9 positions matching TRBD2. V shed 7 bases, J shed 4 bases, and the junction held 11 bases outside the gene matches. Germline CDR1 reads SQVTM; CDR2 reads ANQGSEA. This CDR3 region has 14 residues. This CDR3 is CSARMGGGGYEQYF. The CDR3 nucleotides are TGCAGCGCCCGAATGGGCGGGGGGGGATACGAGCAGTACTTC.

The V gene is TRBV5-4, the J gene TRBJ2-5; 9 bases line up with TRBD2. J gave up 5 bases and V 5 bases, and 10 bases lay outside the gene matches. This CDR3 has 15 amino acids. Germline V gives CDR1 SGHNT, CDR2 YYREEE (reference sequence). CDR3 sequence reads: CASRMGGGAYETQYF. DNA of the CDR3: TGTGCCAGCAGGATGGGCGGGGGGGCCTACGAGACCCAGTACTTC.

The V and J genes are TRBV24-1 and TRBJ1-5; D ambiguous. The germline CDR1 and CDR2 sequences are KGHDR and SFDVKD. CDR3 length: 14 residues. The V and J ends lost 5 bases and 0 bases respectively, with 7 bases between them. The CDR3 DNA is TGTGCCACCAGTGGCCCAGGTAGCAATCAGCCCCAGCATTTT. This translates into CATSGPGSNQPQHF.

The chain carries TRBV6-5 and TRBJ2-3, with TRBD2 matching over 8 bases. Unmatched junction bases numbered 4, after V lost 4 bases and J lost 10 bases. The germline V gene has CDR1 MNHEY and CDR2 SVGAGI. The CDR3 consists of 12 residues. This CDR3 is CASSSQAGAQYF. CDR3 nucleotides: TGTGCCAGCAGTTCCCAAGCGGGGGCGCAGTATTTT.

This chain links TRBV29-1 with TRBJ2-7, with 10 bases aligning to TRBD1. V was pared by 4 bases and J by 6 bases, with 12 bases of the junction left unmatched. Germline lookup yields CDR1 SQVTM and CDR2 ANQGSEA. The CDR3 has 15 amino acids. The CDR3 region is CSVGRRAGQGIEQYF. The CDR3, as DNA: TGCAGCGTTGGGCGGCGGGCGGGACAGGGGATCGAGCAGTACTTC.